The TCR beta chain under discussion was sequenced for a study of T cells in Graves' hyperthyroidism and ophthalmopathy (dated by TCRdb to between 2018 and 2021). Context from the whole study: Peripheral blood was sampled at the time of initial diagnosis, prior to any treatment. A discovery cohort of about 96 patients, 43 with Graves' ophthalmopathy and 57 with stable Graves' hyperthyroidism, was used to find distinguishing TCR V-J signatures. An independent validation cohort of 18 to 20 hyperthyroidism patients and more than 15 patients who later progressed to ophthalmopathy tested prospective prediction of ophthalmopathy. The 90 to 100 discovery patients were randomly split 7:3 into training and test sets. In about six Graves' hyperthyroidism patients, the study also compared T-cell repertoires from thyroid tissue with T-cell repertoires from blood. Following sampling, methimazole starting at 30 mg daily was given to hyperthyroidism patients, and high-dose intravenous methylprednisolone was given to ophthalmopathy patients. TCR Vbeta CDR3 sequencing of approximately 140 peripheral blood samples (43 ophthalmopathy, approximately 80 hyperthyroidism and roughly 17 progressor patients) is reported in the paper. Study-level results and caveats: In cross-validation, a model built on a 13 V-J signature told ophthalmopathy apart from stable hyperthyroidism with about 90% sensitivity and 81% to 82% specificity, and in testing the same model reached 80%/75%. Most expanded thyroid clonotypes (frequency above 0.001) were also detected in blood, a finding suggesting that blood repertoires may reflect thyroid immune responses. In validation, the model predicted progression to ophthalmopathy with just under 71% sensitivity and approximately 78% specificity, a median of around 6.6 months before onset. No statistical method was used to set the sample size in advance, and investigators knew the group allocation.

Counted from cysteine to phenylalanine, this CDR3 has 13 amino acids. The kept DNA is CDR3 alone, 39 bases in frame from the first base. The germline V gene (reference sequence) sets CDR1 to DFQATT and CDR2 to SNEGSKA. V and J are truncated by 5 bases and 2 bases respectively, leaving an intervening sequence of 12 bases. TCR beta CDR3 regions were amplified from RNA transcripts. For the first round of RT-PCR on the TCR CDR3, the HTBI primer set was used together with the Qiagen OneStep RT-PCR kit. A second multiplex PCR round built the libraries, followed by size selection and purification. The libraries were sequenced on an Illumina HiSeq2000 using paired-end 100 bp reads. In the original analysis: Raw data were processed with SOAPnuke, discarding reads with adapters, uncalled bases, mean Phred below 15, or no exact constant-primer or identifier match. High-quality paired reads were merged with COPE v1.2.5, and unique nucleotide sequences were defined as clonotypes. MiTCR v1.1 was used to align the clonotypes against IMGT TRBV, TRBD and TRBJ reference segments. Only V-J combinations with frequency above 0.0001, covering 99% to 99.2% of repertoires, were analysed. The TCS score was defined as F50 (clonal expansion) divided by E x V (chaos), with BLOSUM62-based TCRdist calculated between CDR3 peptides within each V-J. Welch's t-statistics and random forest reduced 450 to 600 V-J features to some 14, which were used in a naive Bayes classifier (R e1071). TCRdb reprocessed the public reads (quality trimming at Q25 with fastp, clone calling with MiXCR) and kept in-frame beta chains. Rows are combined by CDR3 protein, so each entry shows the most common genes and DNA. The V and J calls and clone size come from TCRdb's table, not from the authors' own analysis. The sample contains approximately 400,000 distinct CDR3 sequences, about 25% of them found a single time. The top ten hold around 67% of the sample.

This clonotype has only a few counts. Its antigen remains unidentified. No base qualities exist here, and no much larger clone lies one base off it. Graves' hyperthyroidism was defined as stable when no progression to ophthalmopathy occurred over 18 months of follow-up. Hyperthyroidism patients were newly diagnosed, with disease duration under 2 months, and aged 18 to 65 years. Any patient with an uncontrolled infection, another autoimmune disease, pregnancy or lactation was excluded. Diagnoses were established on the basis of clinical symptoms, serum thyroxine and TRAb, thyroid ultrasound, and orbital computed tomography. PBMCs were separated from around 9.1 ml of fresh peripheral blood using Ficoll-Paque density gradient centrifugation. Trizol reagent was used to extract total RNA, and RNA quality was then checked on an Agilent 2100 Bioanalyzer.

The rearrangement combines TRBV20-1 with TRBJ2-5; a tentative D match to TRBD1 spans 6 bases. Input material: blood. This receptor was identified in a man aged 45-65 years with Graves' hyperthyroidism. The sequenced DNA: TGCAGTGCTCTCGGACAGTCTCAAGAGACCCAGTACTTC. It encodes CSALGQSQETQYF.